These 8 T cell receptor beta chains were sequenced from one sample in a study of T cell responses to AZD1222 COVID-19 vaccine. Sequencing used immunoSEQ multiplex PCR; TCRdb keeps in-frame clones, though not all of them. The table lists 150,000 or so clones, under 95% of them singletons. The sample was peripheral blood, taken on day 0 of AZD1222 vaccination. The origin of the receptors is an adult in good health.

This clone was found once. The chain combines TRBV19 with TRBJ1-6; TRBD1 is a possible D gene (6 bases). Germline V lookup: CDR1 LNHDA, CDR2 SQIVND (reference sequence). This CDR3 has 14 residues. Trimming shortened V by 3 bases and J by 9 bases, and 12 bases separated the two germline ends. In DNA form, the CDR3 reads TGTGCCAGTAGTATTCAGGGGTTGGTTTCACCCCTCCACTTT. It encodes CASSIQGLVSPLHF.

The rearrangement uses TRBV19 and TRBJ1-5; D might be TRBD1 (5 bases). This CDR3 has 19 amino acids. Per germline, CDR1 LNHDA and CDR2 SQIVND (reference sequence). V shed 1 base and J shed 2 bases, with 21 bases lying between them. The CDR3 region has the DNA TGTGCCAGTAGTATAGGAAAAGGGGCCGCAAAAGTCGGCAATCAGCCCCAGCATTTT. It translates to CASSIGKGAAKVGNQPQHF.

The chain has TRBV9 and TRBJ1-1; D gene uncertain. There are 13 residues in the CDR3. The V and J ends lost 2 bases and 0 bases respectively, with 5 bases between them. In germline, CDR1 is SGDLS, CDR2 YYNGEE. The CDR3 sequence: CASSVILNTEAFF. CDR3 DNA: TGTGCCAGCAGCGTGATCCTGAACACTGAAGCTTTCTTT.

The rearrangement joins TRBV5-6 to TRBJ1-2; no firm D call. Germline-derived CDR1 and CDR2 are SGHDT and YYEEEE. CDR3 size: 17 residues. V was cut by 0 bases and J by 0 bases, with 15 bases left in between. CDR3 sequence: CASSLGAVSIPNYGYTF. The CDR3 DNA sequence: TGTGCCAGCAGCTTGGGGGCAGTCTCTATTCCTAACTATGGCTACACCTTC.

The genes are TRBV19 and TRBJ1-1; possibly TRBD1 for D (6 bases). Deletions cut 7 bases from V and 4 bases from J, with 13 bases between. Germline V gives CDR1 LNHDA, CDR2 SQIVND (reference sequence). This CDR3 contains 13 residues. CDR3 in amino acids: CASTWGQGTEAFF. The CDR3 nucleotides are TGTGCCAGTACGTGGGGGCAGGGCACTGAAGCTTTCTTT.

The chain combines TRBV7-2 with TRBJ2-7, with 11 bases lining up with TRBD2. Per germline, CDR1 SGHTA and CDR2 FQGNSA. This CDR3 region has 15 residues. V was clipped by 0 bases and J by 4 bases; unmatched bases: 2. Here the CDR3 DNA reads TGTGCCAGCAGCTTAGCCGGGACTAGCGGTTACGAGCAGTACTTC. It yields the protein CASSLAGTSGYEQYF.

The chain links TRBV6-1 to TRBJ2-1, with D hard to call. Germline V gives CDR1 MNHNS, CDR2 SASEGT. Trimming pared 1 base from V and 3 bases from J, leaving 1 base between. The CDR3 loop spans 12 amino acids. In nucleotides, the CDR3 is TGTGCCAGCAGTGAAGTCTACAATGAGCAGTTCTTC. Its protein product is CASSEVYNEQFF.

The chain employs TRBV6-5 and TRBJ2-7; a possible D gene is TRBD2 (6 bases). Trimming shortened V by 4 bases and J by 3 bases, and 16 bases separated the two germline ends. The CDR3 length is 15 residues. CDR1 MNHEY and CDR2 SVGAGI come from the germline V gene. CDR3 in amino acids: CASSSPRGTFYEQYF. DNA for the CDR3: TGTGCCAGCAGTTCACCTCGCGGGACCTTCTACGAGCAGTACTTC.